These T cell receptor beta chains were read from a single sample in a study of cytomegalovirus exposure and HLA in healthy donors. Only in-frame clones appear in the TCRdb table, and some are missing; sequencing was by immunoSEQ multiplex PCR. The profile shows approximately 160,000 clones, 77% of them singletons. Material: PBMCs. These receptors all come from a woman aged 25 to 39 in good health and CMV-seronegative. Both conserved end residues are part of each CDR3. The order of the fields is D gene, J gene, V gene, CDR3 protein. The D gene is left open where the match is weak.

. | TRBJ1-2 | TRBV5-1 | CASSFTQDYGYTF
TRBD1 | TRBJ2-2 | TRBV18 | CASSPPGTGGFTGELFF
TRBD2 | TRBJ2-7 | TRBV11-2 | CASSLVGLAGGPSYEQYF
. | TRBJ1-2 | TRBV5-4 | CASSLVGLRGYTF
TRBD1 | TRBJ2-3 | TRBV5-4 | CASSLVGTAYSTDTQYF
. | TRBJ2-7 | TRBV2 | CASNREGYEQYF
. | TRBJ1-1 | TRBV11-1 | CASSLARSTEAFF
. | TRBJ1-5 | TRBV5-6 | CASSFCPQPQHF
. | TRBJ1-2 | TRBV30 | CAWRQPGHYGYTF
TRBD1 | TRBJ1-3 | TRBV7-9 | CASSPPTGEWNTIYF
. | TRBJ1-2 | TRBV6-5 | CASSYSTPGRYGYPF
. | TRBJ1-2 | TRBV9 | CASSVARTVDGYTF
TRBD2 | TRBJ2-3 | TRBV9 | CASSSRTGTSGDDTQYF
. | TRBJ1-1 | TRBV5-1 | CASSLAGAGETEAFF
TRBD1 | TRBJ2-5 | TRBV27 | CASSLGTGQETQYF
. | TRBJ2-7 | TRBV4-2 | CASSQVQTGSAPLYEQYF
. | TRBJ1-4 | TRBV23-1 | CASSQSRRYNEKLFF
. | TRBJ2-7 | TRBV30 | CAWNQDRVYEQYF
TRBD1 | TRBJ1-1 | TRBV27 | CASSLRLQGGTEAFF
TRBD1 | TRBJ1-5 | TRBV5-1 | CASSLAQGTAPQHF
TRBD1 | TRBJ2-7 | TRBV6-5 | CASSYGGTAAYEQYF
. | TRBJ1-2 | TRBV6-5 | CASRPDGDYGYTF
. | TRBJ2-6 | TRBV7-3 | CASSSTHRGRGANVLTF
. | TRBJ1-5 | TRBV2 | CASSAIQNSNQPQHF
TRBD2 | TRBJ2-3 | TRBV27 | CASFPAGEVRNTQYF
TRBD2 | TRBJ2-7 | TRBV30 | CAWSAFDQPLAGGFSYEQYF
. | TRBJ2-1 | TRBV2 | CASTGRGQTNEQFF
. | TRBJ1-2 | TRBV4-2 | CASSQEKFGEGGYTF
TRBD1 | TRBJ1-2 | TRBV27 | CASRGTAITPYGYTF
. | TRBJ1-5 | TRBV4-2 | CASSRGRQPQHF
TRBD2 | TRBJ2-7 | TRBV18 | CASSPAGGRYEQYF
TRBD2 | TRBJ2-1 | TRBV7-2 | CASSPGLGAYNEQFF
TRBD1 | TRBJ1-2 | TRBV28 | CASSFPGQGHKINYGYTF
TRBD1 | TRBJ1-2 | TRBV29-1 | CSQGTGGGYTF
. | TRBJ1-1 | TRBV9 | CASSVLGANTEAFF
TRBD1 | TRBJ1-1 | TRBV11-3 | CASSLDSGQEAFF
. | TRBJ1-1 | TRBV6-1 | CASSVVNTEAFF
TRBD2 | TRBJ2-3 | TRBV9 | CASSVGTSGGGGDTQYF
. | TRBJ1-6 | TRBV30 | CAWREASSYNSPLHF
. | TRBJ1-2 | TRBV4-3 | CASSQDYPGYGYTF
. | . | TRBV2 | CASSEFVSYEQYF
TRBD2 | TRBJ2-7 | TRBV5-4 | CASSVKPGLAGNTYEQYF
TRBD1 | TRBJ1-2 | TRBV10-3 | CAISESEGAWGYTF
TRBD1 | TRBJ2-3 | TRBV10-3 | CAISFPGQGIDTQYF
TRBD1 | TRBJ2-2 | TRBV27 | CASRRQGNTGELFF
. | TRBJ1-2 | TRBV14 | CASSLRTEDNYGYTF
TRBD2 | TRBJ2-1 | TRBV5-8 | CASSRYSGRAVNEQFF
. | TRBJ2-1 | TRBV5-4 | CASSFGHDSDGPVDNEQFF
TRBD1 | TRBJ1-2 | TRBV10-2 | CASSPPDRGDYGYTF
. | TRBJ2-6 | TRBV5-4 | CASSHYEGYANVLTF
. | TRBJ1-1 | TRBV7-9 | CASSLGGVSTAEAFF
TRBD2 | TRBJ2-7 | TRBV7-2 | CASSLGAGEGHEQYF
. | TRBJ1-1 | TRBV29-1 | CSVERNTGLNTEAFF
. | TRBJ1-2 | TRBV9 | CASAGTNYGYTF
TRBD1 | TRBJ2-2 | TRBV5-1 | CASSTQGQELFF
. | TRBJ2-3 | TRBV7-2 | CASSSQRSTDTQYF